A selection of T cell receptor beta chains follows, all from one sample in a study of identical twins. TCRdb used MiXCR to reprocess the 5' RACE reads, holding one entry per CDR3 protein. Of about 890,000 distinct CDR3 sequences in the sample, about 12% were seen once. These data are also associated with another study on yellow fever vaccine responses in identical twins.

The sample taken for sequencing was PBMCs. These receptors were collected from a woman aged 18-29 years in good health. CDR3s include the opening cysteine and the closing phenylalanine or tryptophan. Each record gives: V gene, J gene, CDR3 protein.

v_call: TRBV3-1
j_call: TRBJ1-5
cdr3_aa: CASTLGTGDQPQHF

v_call: TRBV3-1
j_call: TRBJ2-5
cdr3_aa: CASSRMTRGGETQYF

v_call: TRBV12-3/TRBV12-4
j_call: TRBJ2-3
cdr3_aa: CASSLDSSDRGTDTQYF

v_call: TRBV6-2/TRBV6-3
j_call: TRBJ1-5
cdr3_aa: CASISGRQGISNQPQHF

v_call: TRBV10-3
j_call: TRBJ2-7
cdr3_aa: CAISGASGRLQYEQYF

v_call: TRBV6-5
j_call: TRBJ2-1
cdr3_aa: CASSYSLGLAGDEQFF

v_call: TRBV7-8
j_call: TRBJ2-3
cdr3_aa: CASSLMLGVTDTQYF

v_call: TRBV6-1
j_call: TRBJ2-3
cdr3_aa: CASSPRDRLRDTQYF

v_call: TRBV7-3
j_call: TRBJ2-2
cdr3_aa: CASSHRGLGELFF

v_call: TRBV29-1
j_call: TRBJ2-3
cdr3_aa: CSVDWGKRTDTQYF

v_call: TRBV7-9
j_call: TRBJ2-3
cdr3_aa: CASSTTEGTDTQYF

v_call: TRBV5-1
j_call: TRBJ2-1
cdr3_aa: CASRRNPQGSGSNEQFF

v_call: TRBV3-1
j_call: TRBJ2-1
cdr3_aa: CASSQGNPYSSYNEQFF

v_call: TRBV7-2
j_call: TRBJ2-1
cdr3_aa: CASSLSFGGPLSYNEQFF

v_call: TRBV18
j_call: TRBJ2-3
cdr3_aa: CASSPVETTDTQYF

v_call: TRBV5-1
j_call: TRBJ1-1
cdr3_aa: CASSWGQGGHTEAFF

v_call: TRBV7-2
j_call: TRBJ2-2
cdr3_aa: CASSFLAGVDTGELFF

v_call: TRBV7-9
j_call: TRBJ2-3
cdr3_aa: CASSLPTRTTGTDTQYF

v_call: TRBV5-1
j_call: TRBJ2-2
cdr3_aa: CASSQASPNTGELFF

v_call: TRBV12-3/TRBV12-4
j_call: TRBJ2-5
cdr3_aa: CASRISGTEETQYF

v_call: TRBV2
j_call: TRBJ2-5
cdr3_aa: CASDTGAMQETQYF

v_call: TRBV5-1
j_call: TRBJ1-2
cdr3_aa: CASSLETGVYGYTF

v_call: TRBV5-1
j_call: TRBJ2-3
cdr3_aa: CASSSDRGLTDTQYF

v_call: TRBV21-1
j_call: TRBJ2-5
cdr3_aa: CASSKDDSQETQYF

v_call: TRBV20-1
j_call: TRBJ2-5
cdr3_aa: CSATDVIQETQYF

v_call: TRBV12-3/TRBV12-4
j_call: TRBJ2-7
cdr3_aa: CASSLRVGAYEQYF

v_call: TRBV20-1
j_call: TRBJ1-1
cdr3_aa: CSASPQGLTEAFF

v_call: TRBV6-2/TRBV6-3
j_call: TRBJ1-5
cdr3_aa: CASKRGEENQPQHF

v_call: TRBV7-3
j_call: TRBJ2-2
cdr3_aa: CASSLSASLPGELFF

v_call: TRBV12-3/TRBV12-4
j_call: TRBJ2-6
cdr3_aa: CASKQQGTGANVLTF

v_call: TRBV7-6
j_call: TRBJ2-7
cdr3_aa: CASSLGFAGLAYEQYF

v_call: TRBV12-3/TRBV12-4
j_call: TRBJ1-1
cdr3_aa: CASRPGGTEAFF

v_call: TRBV7-9
j_call: TRBJ1-3
cdr3_aa: CASSLAPPSSGNTIYF

v_call: TRBV20-1
j_call: TRBJ2-5
cdr3_aa: CSASGGTGETQYF

v_call: TRBV4-2
j_call: TRBJ2-1
cdr3_aa: CASSQDVGGIGSYNEQFF

v_call: TRBV20-1
j_call: TRBJ2-2
cdr3_aa: CSARWGGHTGELFF

v_call: TRBV20-1
j_call: TRBJ2-1
cdr3_aa: CSARNRISYNEQFF